This T cell receptor beta chain was sequenced for a study of CD8 T cells in ankylosing spondylitis. TCRdb itself ran the 5' RACE reads through MiXCR, one entry per CDR3 protein. Among roughly 280,000 distinct CDR3 sequences listed, over 15% were seen once. Of note for this clonotype: Germline and junction disagree at one end, which may indicate a read error.

CDR1 is SGHAT and CDR2 is FQNNGV in the germline V gene. The CDR3 runs to 17 residues. The sequence was collected from a male donor with ankylosing spondylitis or in good health (not recorded which). This rearrangement joins TRBV11-2 to TRBJ2-6, with a tentative D call TRBD2 (6 bases). The sample consisted of blood, either unsorted or a sorted T cell fraction (not recorded which). CDR3 sequence (DNA): TGTGCCAGCAGCCTAGATGGGGGGTCACCTGGGGCCAACGTCCTGACTTTC. Translated, it gives CASSLDGGSPGANVLTF. Using reference TRBV11-2 and TRBJ2-6 for the parts outside the CDR3, the full variable domain is EAGVAQSPRYKIIEKRQSVAFWCNPISGHATLYWYQQILGQGPKLLIQFQNNGVVDDSQLPKDRFSAERLKGVDSTLKIQPAKLEDSAVYLCASSLDGGSPGANVLTFGAGSRLTVL.